These T cell receptor beta chains were read from a single sample in a study of T cell changes during pregnancy in multiple sclerosis. Here immunoSEQ multiplex PCR was the method, and the copy in TCRdb shows in-frame clones only, minus some. The sample lists more than 80,000 clones, 80% to 95% occurring once. This specimen was peripheral blood, taken after pregnancy. All receptors derive from a female donor with multiple sclerosis, enrolled in a pregnancy study. The CDR3 runs from the conserved cysteine through the conserved F or W. D genes are given only for firm matches. Part of the rows lack a size; the others show once, few, many or a class for expanded clones.

D: TRBD1
J: TRBJ2-2
size: .
V: TRBV5-1
CDR3: CASSLGQGVRAGELFF
DNA: TGCGCCAGCAGCTTAGGACAGGGAGTTAGAGCCGGGGAGCTGTTTTTT

D: .
J: TRBJ2-7
size: .
V: TRBV15
CDR3: CATSRDFVGEQYF
DNA: TGTGCCACCAGCAGAGATTTCGTCGGCGAGCAGTACTTC

D: TRBD1
J: TRBJ2-5
size: once
V: TRBV5-1
CDR3: CASSLVRDRGSPNGETQYF
DNA: TGCGCCAGCAGCTTAGTTAGGGACAGAGGGTCCCCCAACGGGGAGACCCAGTACTTC

D: TRBD1
J: TRBJ2-3
size: .
V: TRBV6-4
CDR3: CASSEGDSPTDTQYF
DNA: TGTGCCAGCAGTGAAGGGGACAGCCCCACAGATACGCAGTATTTT

D: TRBD1
J: TRBJ2-5
size: .
V: TRBV5-1
CDR3: CASSMGQGARETQYF
DNA: TGCGCCAGCAGCATGGGACAGGGGGCGCGAGAGACCCAGTACTTC

D: .
J: TRBJ2-5
size: .
V: TRBV25-1
CDR3: CASSEYSRRQETQYF
DNA: TGTGCCAGCAGTGAATATTCGCGCCGCCAAGAGACCCAGTACTTC

D: TRBD1
J: TRBJ1-2
size: .
V: TRBV12-5
CDR3: CASGGDRGGYGYTF
DNA: TGTGCTAGTGGAGGGGACAGGGGAGGCTATGGCTACACCTTC

D: TRBD1
J: TRBJ2-7
size: once
V: TRBV6-5
CDR3: CASRVLDRGPYEQYF
DNA: TGTGCCAGCAGGGTCTTGGACAGGGGCCCCTACGAGCAGTACTTC

D: TRBD1
J: TRBJ2-1
size: .
V: TRBV7-9
CDR3: CASSPRDRGYNEQFF
DNA: TGTGCCAGCAGCCCGCGGGACAGGGGATACAATGAGCAGTTCTTC

D: TRBD1
J: TRBJ1-2
size: .
V: TRBV28
CDR3: CASFDRGNYGYTF
DNA: TGTGCCAGCTTTGACAGGGGCAACTATGGCTACACCTTC

D: TRBD1
J: TRBJ1-6
size: .
V: TRBV6-5
CDR3: CASSYGTGGRSPLHF
DNA: TGTGCCAGCAGTTACGGGACAGGGGGCAGATCACCCCTCCACTTT

D: .
J: TRBJ2-1
size: .
V: TRBV7-9
CDR3: CASSLEQYNEQFF
DNA: TGTGCCAGCAGCTTAGAACAGTACAATGAGCAGTTCTTC

D: .
J: TRBJ2-5
size: .
V: TRBV4-2
CDR3: CASSLLRAETQYF
DNA: TGTGCCAGCAGCCTTCTCAGGGCCGAGACCCAGTACTTC

D: TRBD1
J: TRBJ2-5
size: .
V: TRBV30
CDR3: CAWRGQGRETQYF
DNA: TGTGCCTGGAGAGGACAGGGCCGGGAGACCCAGTACTTC

D: TRBD1
J: TRBJ2-7
size: .
V: TRBV10-3
CDR3: CAIRIDRDNEQYF
DNA: TGTGCCATCCGGATCGACAGGGACAACGAGCAGTACTTC

D: .
J: TRBJ1-2
size: few
V: TRBV2
CDR3: CASGRDIYGYTF
DNA: TGTGCCAGCGGCCGGGACATCTATGGCTACACCTTC

D: .
J: TRBJ1-3
size: .
V: TRBV28
CDR3: CASSLLSMRGNTIYF
DNA: TGTGCCAGCAGTTTACTGTCTATGAGGGGAAACACCATATATTTT

D: TRBD2
J: TRBJ2-3
size: .
V: TRBV6-5
CDR3: CASSYSGLAGDDTQYF
DNA: TGTGCCAGCAGTTACTCGGGGCTAGCGGGAGACGATACGCAGTATTTT

D: .
J: TRBJ1-1
size: .
V: TRBV29-1
CDR3: CSVRDLPGGTEAFF
DNA: TGCAGCGTCCGGGACCTGCCCGGGGGCACTGAAGCTTTCTTT

D: TRBD1
J: TRBJ1-5
size: .
V: TRBV19
CDR3: CASSILTGSNHQPQHF
DNA: TGTGCCAGTAGTATCCTGACAGGGAGTAATCATCAGCCCCAGCATTTT

D: .
J: TRBJ2-5
size: once
V: TRBV5-1
CDR3: CASSRRGGEETQYF
DNA: TGCGCCAGCAGCCGGAGGGGGGGGGAAGAGACCCAGTACTTC

D: .
J: TRBJ2-7
size: .
V: TRBV2
CDR3: CASSVGQGGYEQYF
DNA: TGTGCCAGCAGTGTAGGGCAGGGGGGCTACGAGCAGTACTTC

D: .
J: TRBJ1-1
size: .
V: TRBV7-3
CDR3: CASSSGRGTEAFF
DNA: TGTGCCAGCAGCTCTGGGCGAGGGACTGAAGCTTTCTTT

D: TRBD1
J: TRBJ1-5
size: once
V: TRBV6-1
CDR3: CASSDRGRQPQHF
DNA: TGTGCCAGCAGTGATAGGGGGCGGCAGCCCCAGCATTTT

D: TRBD2
J: TRBJ2-5
size: .
V: TRBV5-4
CDR3: CASSLGGTTVNQETQYF
DNA: TGTGCCAGCAGCTTGGGGGGGACTACCGTCAACCAAGAGACCCAGTACTTC

D: .
J: TRBJ2-1
size: .
V: TRBV19
CDR3: CASSLSYNEQFF
DNA: TGTGCCAGTAGCCTATCCTACAATGAGCAGTTCTTC

D: TRBD1
J: TRBJ1-1
size: few
V: TRBV6-1
CDR3: CASRWTGAEAFF
DNA: TGTGCCAGCAGATGGACAGGGGCTGAAGCTTTCTTT

D: TRBD2
J: TRBJ2-2
size: .
V: TRBV5-6
CDR3: CASPGTSTGELFF
DNA: TGTGCCAGCCCCGGGACTAGCACCGGGGAGCTGTTTTTT

D: TRBD1
J: TRBJ1-1
size: .
V: TRBV9
CDR3: CASSGNDRESTEAFF
DNA: TGTGCCAGCAGCGGTAACGACAGGGAAAGCACTGAAGCTTTCTTT

D: TRBD1
J: TRBJ1-5
size: .
V: TRBV19
CDR3: CASSLGQGADQPQHF
DNA: TGTGCCAGTAGCCTGGGACAGGGGGCGGATCAGCCCCAGCATTTT

D: TRBD2
J: TRBJ2-1
size: .
V: TRBV18
CDR3: CASFPGTSGYNEQFF
DNA: TGTGCCAGCTTCCCGGGGACTAGCGGCTACAATGAGCAGTTCTTC